This T cell receptor (beta chain) was retrieved from a study of shared clonotypes between healthy human individuals. V was trimmed by 0 bases and J by 3 bases, leaving 17 bases between them. The CDR3 length is 17 residues. CDR1 GTSNPN and CDR2 SVGIG come from the germline V gene (reference sequence). Evenly divided among several immunoSEQ plates was the genomic DNA of each subset. Profiled with immunoSEQ multiplex PCR; TCRdb holds only in-frame clones, not every one. The data contain about 2.1 million clones, approximately 94% of them singletons. Naive CD8 cells lacked CD45RO and underwent positive selection for CCR7, leaving out terminally differentiated effector memory CD45RA+ cells.

This sequence joins TRBV30 and TRBJ2-2; no firm D call. Sample: naive CD8+ T cells from PBMCs. The origin of this receptor is a man aged 18 to 30 in good health. Some clones in this sample may be carry-over from other donors' samples. The CDR3 DNA sequence: TGTGCCTGGAGTGTTAAGCGCCTCGCCCTGGACACCGGGGAGCTGTTTTTT. This sequence encodes CAWSVKRLALDTGELFF.